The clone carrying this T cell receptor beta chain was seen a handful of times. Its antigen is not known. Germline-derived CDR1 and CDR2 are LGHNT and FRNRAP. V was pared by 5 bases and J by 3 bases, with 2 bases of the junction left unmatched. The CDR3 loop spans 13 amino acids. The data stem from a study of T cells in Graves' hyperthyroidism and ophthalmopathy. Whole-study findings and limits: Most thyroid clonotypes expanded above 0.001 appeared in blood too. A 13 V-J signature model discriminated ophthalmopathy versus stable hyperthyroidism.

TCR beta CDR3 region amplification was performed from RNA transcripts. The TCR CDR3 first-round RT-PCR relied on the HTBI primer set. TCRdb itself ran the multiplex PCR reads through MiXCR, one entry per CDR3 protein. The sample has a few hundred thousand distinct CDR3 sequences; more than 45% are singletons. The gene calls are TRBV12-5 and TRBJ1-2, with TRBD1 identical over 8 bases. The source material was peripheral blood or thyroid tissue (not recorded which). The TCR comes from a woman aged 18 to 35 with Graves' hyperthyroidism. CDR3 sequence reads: CASGGGQDYGYTF. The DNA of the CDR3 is TGTGCTAGTGGTGGGGGACAGGACTATGGCTACACCTTC.